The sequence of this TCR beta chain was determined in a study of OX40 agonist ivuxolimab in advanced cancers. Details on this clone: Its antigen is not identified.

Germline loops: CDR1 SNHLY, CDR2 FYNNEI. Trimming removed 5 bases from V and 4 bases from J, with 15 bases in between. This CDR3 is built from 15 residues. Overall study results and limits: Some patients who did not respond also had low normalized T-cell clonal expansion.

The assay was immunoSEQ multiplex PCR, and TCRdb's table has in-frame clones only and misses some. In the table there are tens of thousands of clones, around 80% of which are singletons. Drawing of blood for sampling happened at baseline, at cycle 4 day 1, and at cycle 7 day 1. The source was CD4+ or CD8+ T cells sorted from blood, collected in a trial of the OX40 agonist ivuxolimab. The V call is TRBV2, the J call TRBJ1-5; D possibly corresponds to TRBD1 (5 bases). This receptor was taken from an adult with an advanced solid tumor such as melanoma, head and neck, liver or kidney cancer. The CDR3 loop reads CASSPRDRNNQPQHF. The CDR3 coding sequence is TGTGCCAGCAGTCCTCGGGACCGTAATAATCAGCCCCAGCATTTT. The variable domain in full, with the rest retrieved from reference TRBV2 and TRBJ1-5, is EPEVTQTPSHQVTQMGQEVILRCVPISNHLYFYWYRQILGQKVEFLVSFYNNEISEKSEIFDDQFSVERPDGSNFTLKIRSTKLEDSAMYFCASSPRDRNNQPQHFGDGTRLSIL.